This T cell receptor (beta chain) was sequenced in a study of blood T cell repertoires in COVID-19. The wider study: PBMCs, B-cell-depleted T cells, or T cells provided the cDNA or gDNA that made up the material.

Generated by immunoSEQ multiplex PCR, the TCRdb table keeps only in-frame clones and is missing some. Of approximately 150,000 clones listed, less than 85% are singletons. Germline CDR1 and CDR2: SGHNT and YYREEE (reference sequence). The CDR3 has 14 amino acids. V was pared by 5 bases and J by 6 bases, with 15 bases between. The chain links TRBV5-4 to TRBJ2-1; a weak D match, TRBD2 (6 bases). Sequencing was done on a sample of peripheral blood. The clonotype comes from a woman of 80 years or more with acute or convalescent COVID-19. The DNA for the CDR3 is TGTGCCAGCAGGTCTAGCGCGAGTCCCAATGAGCAGTTCTTC. Its translation: CASRSSASPNEQFF.